Shown below are 5 T cell receptor beta chains from a single sample sequenced in a study of T-cell reconstitution after alpha-beta-depleted transplantation in children. For TCRbeta, the library was prepared with unique molecular identifiers. TCRdb reprocessed the PCR reads via MiXCR and lists one record per CDR3 protein. The profile covers 700,000 to 850,000 distinct CDR3 sequences, with about 16% appearing a single time and roughly 5% taken by the ten largest. Specimen: PBMCs, mostly from graft donor cells, collected 360 days after TCRalphabeta/CD19-depleted stem cell transplant. The receptors were sampled from a male patient younger than 18 who had a stem cell transplant for acute lymphoblastic leukemia, so the T cells may come from the graft donor.

The rearrangement joins TRBV7-6 to TRBJ2-3; unclear D gene. The germline CDR1 and CDR2 sequences are SGHVS and FNYEAQ. V lost 1 base and J 6 bases, leaving 11 bases between the germline ends. The CDR3 covers 14 residues. CDR3 loop: CASSLVGPGDTQYF. The CDR3 bases are TGTGCCAGCAGCTTAGTAGGGCCGGGCGATACGCAGTATTTT.

There are a few counts of this clonotype. The J gene is TRBJ2-7, the V gene TRBV6-1; TRBD1 matches 8 bases. With V trimmed by 7 bases and J by 7 bases, 12 bases remained unmatched. The CDR3 is 14 amino acids. Germline CDR1 MNHNS, CDR2 SASEGT. The CDR3 nucleotides read TGTGCCAGCACCCGGACAGGGCCGCGATTAGAGCAGTACTTC. Protein: CASTRTGPRLEQYF.

This clonotype was found a few times. The J gene is TRBJ2-7, the V gene TRBV9, with D unclear. The CDR3 covers 15 residues. Germline CDR1 and CDR2: SGDLS and YYNGEE. V was cut by 2 bases and J by 3 bases, with 15 bases left in between. The DNA for the CDR3 is TGTGCCAGCAGCGTGAGCGAGCTAACCTTCTACGAGCAGTACTTC. This translates into CASSVSELTFYEQYF.

The chain recombines TRBV4-2 with TRBJ2-1; a weak D match, TRBD2 (6 bases). Germline V gives CDR1 LGHNA, CDR2 YNFKEQ. V lost 5 bases and J lost 5, with 16 bases in between. The CDR3 sequence is 15 residues long. The DNA of the CDR3 is TGTGCCAGCAGCTTTCTCCGGGACTCTAACAATGAGCAGTTCTTC. The encoded protein is CASSFLRDSNNEQFF.

This clonotype was detected a few times. This chain connects TRBV2 to TRBJ2-7, with 10 bases lining up with TRBD2. The junction had 5 bases not matched to a gene; V was cut back by 6 bases and J by 3 bases. The CDR3 runs to 14 residues. CDR1 SNHLY and CDR2 FYNNEI come from the germline V gene. CDR3 nucleotides: TGTGCCAGCAGAGCGGGACTAGCGAACTACGAGCAGTACTTC. Protein sequence: CASRAGLANYEQYF.